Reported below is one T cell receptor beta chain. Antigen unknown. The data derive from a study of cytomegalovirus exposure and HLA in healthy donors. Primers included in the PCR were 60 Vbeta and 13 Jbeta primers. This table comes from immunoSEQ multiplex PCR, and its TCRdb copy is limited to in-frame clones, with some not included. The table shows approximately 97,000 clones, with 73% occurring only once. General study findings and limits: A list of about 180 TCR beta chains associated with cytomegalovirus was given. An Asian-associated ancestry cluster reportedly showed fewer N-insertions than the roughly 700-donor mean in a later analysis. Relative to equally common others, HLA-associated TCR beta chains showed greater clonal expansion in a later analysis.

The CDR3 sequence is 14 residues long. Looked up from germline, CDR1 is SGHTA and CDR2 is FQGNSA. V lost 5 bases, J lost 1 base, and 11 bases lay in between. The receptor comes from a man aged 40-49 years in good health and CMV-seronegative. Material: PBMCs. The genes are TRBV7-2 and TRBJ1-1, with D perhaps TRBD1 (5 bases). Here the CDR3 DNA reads TGTGCCAGCAGCAGGCGGGGACCGAACACTGAAGCTTTCTTT. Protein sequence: CASSRRGPNTEAFF.